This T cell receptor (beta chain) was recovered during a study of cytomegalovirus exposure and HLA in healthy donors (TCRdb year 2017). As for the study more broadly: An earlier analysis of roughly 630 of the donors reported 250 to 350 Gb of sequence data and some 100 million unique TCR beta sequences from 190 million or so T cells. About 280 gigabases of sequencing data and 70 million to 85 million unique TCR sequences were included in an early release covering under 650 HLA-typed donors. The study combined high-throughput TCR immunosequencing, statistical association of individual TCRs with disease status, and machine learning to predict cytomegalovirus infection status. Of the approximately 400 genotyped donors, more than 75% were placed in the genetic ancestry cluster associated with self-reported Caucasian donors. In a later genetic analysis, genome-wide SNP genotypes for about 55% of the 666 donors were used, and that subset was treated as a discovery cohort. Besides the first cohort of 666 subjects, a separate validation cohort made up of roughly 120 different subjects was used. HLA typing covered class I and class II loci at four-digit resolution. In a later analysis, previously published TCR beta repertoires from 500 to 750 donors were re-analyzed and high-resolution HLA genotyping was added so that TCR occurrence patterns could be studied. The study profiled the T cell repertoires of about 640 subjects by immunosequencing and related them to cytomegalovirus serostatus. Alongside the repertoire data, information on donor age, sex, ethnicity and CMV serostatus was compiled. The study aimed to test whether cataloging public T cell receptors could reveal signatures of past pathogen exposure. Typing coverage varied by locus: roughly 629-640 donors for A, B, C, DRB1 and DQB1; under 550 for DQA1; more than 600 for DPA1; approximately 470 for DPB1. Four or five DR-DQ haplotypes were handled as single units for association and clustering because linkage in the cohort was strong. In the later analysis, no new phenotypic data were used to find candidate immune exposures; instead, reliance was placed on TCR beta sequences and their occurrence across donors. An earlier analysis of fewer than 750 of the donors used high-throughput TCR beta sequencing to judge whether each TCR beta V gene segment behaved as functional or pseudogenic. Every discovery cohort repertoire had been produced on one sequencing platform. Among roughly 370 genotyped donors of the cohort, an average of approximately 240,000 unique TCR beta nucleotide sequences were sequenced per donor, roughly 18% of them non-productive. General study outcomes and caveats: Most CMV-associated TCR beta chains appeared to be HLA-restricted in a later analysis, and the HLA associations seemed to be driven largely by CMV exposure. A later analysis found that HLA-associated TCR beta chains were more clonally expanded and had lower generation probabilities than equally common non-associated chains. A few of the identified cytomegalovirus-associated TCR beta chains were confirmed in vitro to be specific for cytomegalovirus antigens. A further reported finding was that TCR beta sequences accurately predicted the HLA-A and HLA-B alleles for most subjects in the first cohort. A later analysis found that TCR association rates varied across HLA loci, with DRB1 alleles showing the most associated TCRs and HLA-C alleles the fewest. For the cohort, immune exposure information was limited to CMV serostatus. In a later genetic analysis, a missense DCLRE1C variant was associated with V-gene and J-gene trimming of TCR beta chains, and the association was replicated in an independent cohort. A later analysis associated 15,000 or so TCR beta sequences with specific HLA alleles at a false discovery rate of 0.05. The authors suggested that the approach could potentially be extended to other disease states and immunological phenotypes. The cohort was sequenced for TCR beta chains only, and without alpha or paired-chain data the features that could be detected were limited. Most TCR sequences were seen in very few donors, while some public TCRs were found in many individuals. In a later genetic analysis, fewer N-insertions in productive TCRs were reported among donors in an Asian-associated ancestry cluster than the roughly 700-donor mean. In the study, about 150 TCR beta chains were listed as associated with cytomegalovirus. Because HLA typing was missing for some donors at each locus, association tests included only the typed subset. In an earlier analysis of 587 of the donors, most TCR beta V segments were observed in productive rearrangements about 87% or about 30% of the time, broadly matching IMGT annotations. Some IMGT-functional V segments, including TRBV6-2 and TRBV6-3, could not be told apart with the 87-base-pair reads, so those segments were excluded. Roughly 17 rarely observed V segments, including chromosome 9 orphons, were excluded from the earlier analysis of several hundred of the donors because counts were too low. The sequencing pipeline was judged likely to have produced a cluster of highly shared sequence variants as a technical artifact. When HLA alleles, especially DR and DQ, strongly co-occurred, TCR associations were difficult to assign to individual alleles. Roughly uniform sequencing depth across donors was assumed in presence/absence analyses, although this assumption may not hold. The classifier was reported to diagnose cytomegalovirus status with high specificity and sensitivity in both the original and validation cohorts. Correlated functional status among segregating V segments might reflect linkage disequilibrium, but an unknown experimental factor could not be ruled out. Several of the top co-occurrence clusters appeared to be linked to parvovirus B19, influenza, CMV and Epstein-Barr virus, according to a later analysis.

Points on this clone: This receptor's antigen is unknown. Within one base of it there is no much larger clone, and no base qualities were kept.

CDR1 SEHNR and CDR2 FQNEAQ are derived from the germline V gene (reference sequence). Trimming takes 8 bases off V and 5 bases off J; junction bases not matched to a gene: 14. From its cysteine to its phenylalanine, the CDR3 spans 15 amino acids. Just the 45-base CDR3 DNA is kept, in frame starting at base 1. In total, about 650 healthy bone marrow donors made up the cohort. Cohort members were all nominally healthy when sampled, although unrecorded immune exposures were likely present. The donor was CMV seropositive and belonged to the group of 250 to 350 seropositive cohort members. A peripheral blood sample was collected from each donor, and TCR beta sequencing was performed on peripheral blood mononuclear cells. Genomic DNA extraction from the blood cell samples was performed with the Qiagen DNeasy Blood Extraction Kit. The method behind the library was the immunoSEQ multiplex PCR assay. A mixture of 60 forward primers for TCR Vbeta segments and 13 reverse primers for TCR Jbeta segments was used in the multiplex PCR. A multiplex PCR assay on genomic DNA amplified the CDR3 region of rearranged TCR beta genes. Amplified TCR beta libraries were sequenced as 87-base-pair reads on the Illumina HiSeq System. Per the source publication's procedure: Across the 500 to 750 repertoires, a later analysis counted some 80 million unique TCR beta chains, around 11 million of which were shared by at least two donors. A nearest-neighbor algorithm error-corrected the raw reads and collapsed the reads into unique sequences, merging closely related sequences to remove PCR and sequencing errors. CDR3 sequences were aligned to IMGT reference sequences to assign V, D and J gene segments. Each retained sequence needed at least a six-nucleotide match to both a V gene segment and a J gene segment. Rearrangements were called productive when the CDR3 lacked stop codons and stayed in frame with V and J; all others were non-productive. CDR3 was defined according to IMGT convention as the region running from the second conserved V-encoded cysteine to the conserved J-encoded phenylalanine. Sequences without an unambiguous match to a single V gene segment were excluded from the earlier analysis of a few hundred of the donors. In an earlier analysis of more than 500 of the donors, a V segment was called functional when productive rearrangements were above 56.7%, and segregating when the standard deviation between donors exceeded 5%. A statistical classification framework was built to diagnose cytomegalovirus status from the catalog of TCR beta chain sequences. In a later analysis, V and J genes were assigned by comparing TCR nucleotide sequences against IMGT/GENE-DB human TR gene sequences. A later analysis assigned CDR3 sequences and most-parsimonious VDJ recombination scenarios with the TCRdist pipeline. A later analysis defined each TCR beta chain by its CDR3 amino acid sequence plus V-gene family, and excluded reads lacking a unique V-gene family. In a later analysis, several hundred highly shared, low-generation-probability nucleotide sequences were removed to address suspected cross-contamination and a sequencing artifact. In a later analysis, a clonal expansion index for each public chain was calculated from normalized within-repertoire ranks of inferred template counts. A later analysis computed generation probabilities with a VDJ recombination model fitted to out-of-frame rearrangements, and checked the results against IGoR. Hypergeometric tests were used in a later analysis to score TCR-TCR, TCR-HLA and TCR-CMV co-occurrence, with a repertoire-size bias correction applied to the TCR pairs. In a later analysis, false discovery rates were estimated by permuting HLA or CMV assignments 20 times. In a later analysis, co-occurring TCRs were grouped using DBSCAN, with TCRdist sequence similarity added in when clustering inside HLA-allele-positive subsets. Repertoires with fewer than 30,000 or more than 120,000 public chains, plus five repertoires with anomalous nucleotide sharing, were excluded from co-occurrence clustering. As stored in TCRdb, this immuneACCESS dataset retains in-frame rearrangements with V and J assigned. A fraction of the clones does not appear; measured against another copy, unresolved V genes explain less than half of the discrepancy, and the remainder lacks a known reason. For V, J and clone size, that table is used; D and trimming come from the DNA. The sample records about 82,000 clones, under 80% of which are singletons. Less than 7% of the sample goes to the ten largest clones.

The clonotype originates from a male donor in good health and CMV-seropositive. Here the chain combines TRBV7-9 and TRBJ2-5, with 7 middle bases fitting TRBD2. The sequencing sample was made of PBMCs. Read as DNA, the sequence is TGTGCCAGCCGCGCCTTGGCGGGAGCTGGGGAGACCCAGTACTTC. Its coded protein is CASRALAGAGETQYF. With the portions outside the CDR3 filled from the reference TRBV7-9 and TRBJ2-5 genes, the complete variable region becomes DTGVSQNPRHKITKRGQNVTFRCDPISEHNRLYWYRQTLGQGPEFLTYFQNEAQLEKSRLLSDRFSAERPKGSFSTLEIQRTEQGDSAMYLCASRALAGAGETQYFGPGTRLLVL.